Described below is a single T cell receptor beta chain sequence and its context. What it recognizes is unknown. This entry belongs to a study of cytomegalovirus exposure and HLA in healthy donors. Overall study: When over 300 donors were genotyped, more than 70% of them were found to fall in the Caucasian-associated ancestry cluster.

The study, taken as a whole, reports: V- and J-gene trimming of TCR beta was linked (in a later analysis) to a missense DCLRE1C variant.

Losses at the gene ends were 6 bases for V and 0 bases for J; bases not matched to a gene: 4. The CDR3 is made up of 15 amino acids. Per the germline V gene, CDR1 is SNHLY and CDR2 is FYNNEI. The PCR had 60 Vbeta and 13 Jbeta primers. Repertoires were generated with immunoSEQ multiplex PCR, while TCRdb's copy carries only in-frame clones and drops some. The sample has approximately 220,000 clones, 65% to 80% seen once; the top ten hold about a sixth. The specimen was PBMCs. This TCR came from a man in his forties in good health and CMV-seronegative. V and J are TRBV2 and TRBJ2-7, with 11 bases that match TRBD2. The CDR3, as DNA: TGTGCCAGCAGGCCAACTAGCGGGAGCTCCTACGAGCAGTACTTC. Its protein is CASRPTSGSSYEQYF.